Listed below are T cell receptor beta chains from one sample, sequenced in a study of cytomegalovirus exposure and HLA in healthy donors. Method: immunoSEQ multiplex PCR; TCRdb's copy keeps in-frame clones and lacks some. The sample includes 150,000 to 200,000 clones, around four fifths of them seen just once. The material sequenced was PBMCs. Every receptor here comes from a man aged 18-30 years in good health and CMV-seropositive. The CDR3 runs from the conserved cysteine through the conserved F or W. The order of the fields is CDR3 protein, CDR3 DNA, V gene, D gene, J gene, clone size. D genes are given only for firm matches. Some rows mark clone size as missing; the rest say once, few, many or name a class of expanded clone.

cdr3_aa: CAISQSRQAGETQYF
cdr3_nt: TGTGCCATCAGCCAATCCCGACAGGCGGGAGAGACCCAGTACTTC
v_call: TRBV10-3
d_call: .
j_call: TRBJ2-5
clone_size: .

cdr3_aa: CSATPLEEPDTQYF
cdr3_nt: TGCAGCGCTACCCCACTAGAAGAGCCAGATACGCAGTATTTT
v_call: TRBV29-1
d_call: .
j_call: TRBJ2-3
clone_size: .

cdr3_aa: CASKGLDYNEQFF
cdr3_nt: TGTGCCAGCAAGGGGCTAGACTACAATGAGCAGTTCTTC
v_call: TRBV7-9
d_call: .
j_call: TRBJ2-1
clone_size: .

cdr3_aa: CASSYQGNQPQHF
cdr3_nt: TGTGCCAGCAGTTATCAGGGGAACCAGCCCCAGCATTTT
v_call: TRBV6-5
d_call: .
j_call: TRBJ1-5
clone_size: .

cdr3_aa: CASSFSGQGPDTQYF
cdr3_nt: TGTGCCAGCAGCTTTTCGGGACAGGGCCCAGATACGCAGTATTTT
v_call: TRBV7-9
d_call: TRBD1
j_call: TRBJ2-3
clone_size: few

cdr3_aa: CASSLDHEGATDEQFF
cdr3_nt: TGTGCCAGCAGCTTGGACCATGAGGGGGCTACAGATGAGCAGTTCTTC
v_call: TRBV5-4
d_call: TRBD1
j_call: TRBJ2-1
clone_size: few

cdr3_aa: CASSLAGTSGSGDNEQFF
cdr3_nt: TGCGCCAGCAGCTTGGCCGGGACTAGCGGGAGCGGAGACAATGAGCAGTTCTTC
v_call: TRBV5-1
d_call: TRBD2
j_call: TRBJ2-1
clone_size: .

cdr3_aa: CASSSHDRRDFNYGYTF
cdr3_nt: TGTGCCAGCAGCTCCCACGATCGGCGGGACTTCAACTATGGCTACACCTTC
v_call: TRBV7-9
d_call: .
j_call: TRBJ1-2
clone_size: .

cdr3_aa: CASSQDLTGRQYF
cdr3_nt: TGCGCCAGCAGCCAAGACCTGACAGGCCGCCAGTACTTC
v_call: TRBV4-3
d_call: .
j_call: TRBJ2-7
clone_size: few

cdr3_aa: CATGTTAYEQYF
cdr3_nt: TGTGCCACCGGGACTACCGCTTACGAGCAGTACTTC
v_call: TRBV15
d_call: TRBD2
j_call: TRBJ2-7
clone_size: few

cdr3_aa: CAWRVSETFF
cdr3_nt: TGTGCCTGGAGAGTGAGCGAGACTTTCTTT
v_call: TRBV30
d_call: .
j_call: TRBJ1-1
clone_size: .

cdr3_aa: CASSGDNRGSYEQYF
cdr3_nt: TGTGCCAGCAGTGGGGACAACCGAGGGTCCTACGAGCAGTACTTC
v_call: TRBV25-1
d_call: .
j_call: TRBJ2-7
clone_size: .

cdr3_aa: CASSMQGNTEAFF
cdr3_nt: TGTGCCAGCAGCATGCAGGGGAACACTGAAGCTTTCTTT
v_call: TRBV7-9
d_call: .
j_call: TRBJ1-1
clone_size: .

cdr3_aa: CMAQGGMSTEAFF
cdr3_nt: TGCATGGCCCAGGGAGGGATGAGCACTGAAGCTTTCTTT
v_call: TRBV29-1
d_call: .
j_call: TRBJ1-1
clone_size: .

cdr3_aa: CASRPGGATNEKLFF
cdr3_nt: TGCGCCAGCCGACCAGGAGGGGCAACTAATGAAAAACTGTTTTTT
v_call: TRBV5-1
d_call: .
j_call: TRBJ1-4
clone_size: few

cdr3_aa: CAISESSTVYEQYF
cdr3_nt: TGTGCCATCAGTGAGTCGTCAACGGTCTACGAGCAGTACTTC
v_call: TRBV10-3
d_call: .
j_call: TRBJ2-7
clone_size: .

cdr3_aa: CASSLVGGGPGETQYF
cdr3_nt: TGTGCCAGCAGCTTAGTCGGGGGGGGGCCTGGGGAGACCCAGTACTTC
v_call: TRBV7-8
d_call: TRBD2
j_call: TRBJ2-5
clone_size: .

cdr3_aa: CASSQDSSGYTGELFF
cdr3_nt: TGCGCCAGCAGCCAAGATTCTAGCGGATACACCGGGGAGCTGTTTTTT
v_call: TRBV4-3
d_call: TRBD2
j_call: TRBJ2-2
clone_size: .

cdr3_aa: CASSDRPTGSYNEQFF
cdr3_nt: TGTGCCAGCAGTGACCGACCGACAGGGTCCTACAATGAGCAGTTCTTC
v_call: TRBV6-1
d_call: TRBD1
j_call: TRBJ2-1
clone_size: .

cdr3_aa: CASRYTGGSRGEQYF
cdr3_nt: TGTGCCAGCAGATATACCGGTGGGAGTAGGGGGGAGCAGTACTTC
v_call: TRBV7-8
d_call: .
j_call: TRBJ2-7
clone_size: .

cdr3_aa: CASSIVGLGTGSQPQHF
cdr3_nt: TGTGCCAGTAGTATAGTGGGTCTGGGAACGGGGAGCCAGCCCCAGCATTTT
v_call: TRBV19
d_call: .
j_call: TRBJ1-5
clone_size: .

cdr3_aa: CSVTSSRGGRSYGYTF
cdr3_nt: TGCAGCGTTACCTCCTCGCGGGGGGGAAGGAGCTATGGCTACACCTTC
v_call: TRBV29-1
d_call: .
j_call: TRBJ1-2
clone_size: .

cdr3_aa: CASSVGQHNQPQHF
cdr3_nt: TGTGCCAGCAGCGTAGGACAGCACAATCAGCCCCAGCATTTT
v_call: TRBV9
d_call: .
j_call: TRBJ1-5
clone_size: .

cdr3_aa: CASGDREYPEAFF
cdr3_nt: TGTGCCAGCGGGGACAGGGAGTACCCTGAAGCTTTCTTT
v_call: TRBV25-1
d_call: TRBD1
j_call: TRBJ1-1
clone_size: .

cdr3_aa: CATRPSAGEQFF
cdr3_nt: TGTGCCACCCGCCCTAGTGCGGGTGAGCAGTTCTTC
v_call: TRBV15
d_call: .
j_call: TRBJ2-1
clone_size: .

cdr3_aa: CASSLSDGSRTQHF
cdr3_nt: TGTGCCAGCAGCTTATCAGACGGGAGTCGAACCCAGCATTTT
v_call: TRBV7-9
d_call: .
j_call: TRBJ1-5
clone_size: .

cdr3_aa: CASSVATGGANTGELFF
cdr3_nt: TGTGCCAGCAGCGTAGCTACGGGCGGGGCGAACACCGGGGAGCTGTTTTTT
v_call: TRBV9
d_call: .
j_call: TRBJ2-2
clone_size: .

cdr3_aa: CASSSLLAGGSYEQYF
cdr3_nt: TGTGCCAGCAGTTCCCTACTAGCGGGAGGCTCCTACGAGCAGTACTTC
v_call: TRBV28
d_call: TRBD2
j_call: TRBJ2-7
clone_size: .

cdr3_aa: CASSFGVGAPDTQYF
cdr3_nt: TGCGCCAGCAGCTTCGGAGTGGGGGCCCCAGATACGCAGTATTTT
v_call: TRBV5-1
d_call: .
j_call: TRBJ2-3
clone_size: .

cdr3_aa: CASSFPGMNTEAFF
cdr3_nt: TGTGCCAGCAGTTTTCCAGGAATGAACACTGAAGCTTTCTTT
v_call: TRBV28
d_call: .
j_call: TRBJ1-1
clone_size: once

cdr3_aa: CASSLQGEPQHF
cdr3_nt: TGTGCCAGCAGCCTACAGGGAGAGCCCCAGCATTTT
v_call: TRBV7-2
d_call: .
j_call: TRBJ1-5
clone_size: .

cdr3_aa: CASSFWQGAHEAFF
cdr3_nt: TGCGCCAGCAGCTTTTGGCAGGGGGCTCATGAAGCTTTCTTT
v_call: TRBV5-1
d_call: TRBD1
j_call: TRBJ1-1
clone_size: .

cdr3_aa: CASSLLGWESDSYNEQFF
cdr3_nt: TGTGCCAGCAGTTTATTGGGATGGGAGTCGGACTCCTACAATGAGCAGTTCTTC
v_call: TRBV28
d_call: .
j_call: TRBJ2-1
clone_size: .

cdr3_aa: CATSSGLMGRGNTIYF
cdr3_nt: TGTGCCACCAGCAGTGGGTTAATGGGGAGAGGAAACACCATATATTTT
v_call: TRBV15
d_call: .
j_call: TRBJ1-3
clone_size: .

cdr3_aa: CASSFRWRGTDTQYF
cdr3_nt: TGTGCCAGCAGTTTCCGTTGGAGAGGCACAGATACGCAGTATTTT
v_call: TRBV27
d_call: .
j_call: TRBJ2-3
clone_size: .

cdr3_aa: CASSFLTSGSYNEQFF
cdr3_nt: TGTGCCAGCAGCTTTCTGACTAGCGGGAGCTACAATGAGCAGTTCTTC
v_call: TRBV7-9
d_call: TRBD2
j_call: TRBJ2-1
clone_size: .

cdr3_aa: CASSYGATVNTEAFF
cdr3_nt: TGTGCCAGCAGTTACGGGGCGACAGTGAACACTGAAGCTTTCTTT
v_call: TRBV6-5
d_call: .
j_call: TRBJ1-1
clone_size: .

cdr3_aa: CASSEPQSRREYF
cdr3_nt: TGTGCCAGCAGCGAACCCCAGTCCCGGAGGGAGTACTTC
v_call: TRBV5-5
d_call: .
j_call: TRBJ2-7
clone_size: once

cdr3_aa: CASSDPSGSAAPSYEQYF
cdr3_nt: TGTGCCAGCAGCGACCCTAGCGGGAGCGCCGCTCCCTCCTACGAGCAGTACTTC
v_call: TRBV7-9
d_call: TRBD2
j_call: TRBJ2-7
clone_size: .

cdr3_aa: CASSLTLTGGAYEQYF
cdr3_nt: TGCGCCAGCAGCTTGACCCTTACTGGGGGGGCCTACGAGCAGTACTTC
v_call: TRBV5-1
d_call: TRBD2
j_call: TRBJ2-7
clone_size: .

cdr3_aa: CSVASGSAQETQYF
cdr3_nt: TGCAGCGTAGCAAGCGGGAGCGCGCAAGAGACCCAGTACTTC
v_call: TRBV29-1
d_call: TRBD2
j_call: TRBJ2-5
clone_size: .

cdr3_aa: CASSYAGWETQYF
cdr3_nt: TGTGCCAGCAGTTACGCGGGCTGGGAGACCCAGTACTTC
v_call: TRBV6-5
d_call: .
j_call: TRBJ2-5
clone_size: .

cdr3_aa: CASRGGLLADAFF
cdr3_nt: TGTGCCAGCAGGGGGGGACTGCTCGCGGACGCTTTCTTT
v_call: TRBV2
d_call: .
j_call: TRBJ1-1
clone_size: .

cdr3_aa: CASSPPQAGGSYTEAFF
cdr3_nt: TGCGCCAGCAGCCCGCCCCAGGCAGGGGGATCCTACACTGAAGCTTTCTTT
v_call: TRBV23-1
d_call: TRBD1
j_call: TRBJ1-1
clone_size: .

cdr3_aa: CASSVAQGAGTIYF
cdr3_nt: TGTGCCAGCAGCGTAGCACAGGGGGCTGGCACCATATATTTT
v_call: TRBV5-5
d_call: TRBD1
j_call: TRBJ1-3
clone_size: .

cdr3_aa: CAISGTGDLLATNEKLFF
cdr3_nt: TGTGCCATCAGTGGGACAGGGGATCTTCTTGCAACTAATGAAAAACTGTTTTTT
v_call: TRBV10-3
d_call: TRBD1
j_call: TRBJ1-4
clone_size: .

cdr3_aa: CASSVASAAYGYTF
cdr3_nt: TGTGCCAGCAGCGTAGCGTCGGCGGCCTATGGCTACACCTTC
v_call: TRBV9
d_call: .
j_call: TRBJ1-2
clone_size: .

cdr3_aa: CASSLDYGAYSGNTIYF
cdr3_nt: TGCGCCAGCAGCTTGGATTATGGGGCATACTCTGGAAACACCATATATTTT
v_call: TRBV5-1
d_call: .
j_call: TRBJ1-3
clone_size: .

cdr3_aa: CASKRSGRAGDTQYF
cdr3_nt: TGTGCCAGCAAAAGGAGCGGGAGGGCCGGGGATACGCAGTATTTT
v_call: TRBV28
d_call: TRBD2
j_call: TRBJ2-3
clone_size: few

cdr3_aa: CATSSSDRVYEQYF
cdr3_nt: TGTGCCACCAGCAGTAGCGACAGGGTCTACGAGCAGTACTTC
v_call: TRBV15
d_call: TRBD1
j_call: TRBJ2-7
clone_size: few

cdr3_aa: CASSSGLGNTIYF
cdr3_nt: TGTGCCAGCAGCTCCGGACTGGGAAACACCATATATTTT
v_call: TRBV14
d_call: .
j_call: TRBJ1-3
clone_size: .

cdr3_aa: CASSPTQGENTEAFF
cdr3_nt: TGCGCCAGCAGCCCAACTCAGGGCGAGAACACTGAAGCTTTCTTT
v_call: TRBV5-1
d_call: .
j_call: TRBJ1-1
clone_size: .

cdr3_aa: CASSLSTGHLPTEAFF
cdr3_nt: TGTGCCAGCAGTTTATCGACCGGACACCTTCCCACTGAAGCTTTCTTT
v_call: TRBV27
d_call: .
j_call: TRBJ1-1
clone_size: .

cdr3_aa: CASSLWGFNTEAFF
cdr3_nt: TGTGCCAGCAGTTTATGGGGCTTTAACACTGAAGCTTTCTTT
v_call: TRBV28
d_call: .
j_call: TRBJ1-1
clone_size: .

cdr3_aa: CASSLSSGRAAYEQYF
cdr3_nt: TGTGCCAGCAGCTTAAGTAGCGGGAGGGCCGCTTACGAGCAGTACTTC
v_call: TRBV7-8
d_call: TRBD2
j_call: TRBJ2-7
clone_size: .

cdr3_aa: CASRLLGEQFF
cdr3_nt: TGTGCCAGCAGGTTACTAGGTGAGCAGTTCTTC
v_call: TRBV28
d_call: .
j_call: TRBJ2-1
clone_size: .

cdr3_aa: CASSKANPRGGPDTQYF
cdr3_nt: TGTGCCAGCAGCAAAGCCAACCCTAGGGGGGGACCAGATACGCAGTATTTT
v_call: TRBV21-1
d_call: .
j_call: TRBJ2-3
clone_size: .

cdr3_aa: CASSPRWTEAFF
cdr3_nt: TGTGCCAGCAGTCCCCGGTGGACTGAAGCTTTCTTT
v_call: TRBV6-6
d_call: .
j_call: TRBJ1-1
clone_size: .

cdr3_aa: CASGWGPTYEQYF
cdr3_nt: TGTGCTAGTGGTTGGGGGCCGACCTACGAGCAGTACTTC
v_call: TRBV12-5
d_call: .
j_call: TRBJ2-7
clone_size: .

cdr3_aa: CASSKQGGSNQPQHF
cdr3_nt: TGTGCCAGTAGTAAACAGGGGGGTAGCAATCAGCCCCAGCATTTT
v_call: TRBV19
d_call: TRBD1
j_call: TRBJ1-5
clone_size: .